Shown below are 25 T cell receptor beta chains from a single sample sequenced in a study of CD8+ T cells in alopecia areata. The sequencing template was cDNA reverse transcribed from extracted RNA. Here immunoSEQ multiplex PCR was the method, and the copy in TCRdb shows in-frame clones only, minus some. The sample includes a few hundred thousand clones, under 40% of them seen just once. Sample treatment: oral pan-JAK inhibitor, 5-10 mg twice daily. This material consisted of CD4+ T cells sorted from blood, taken at approximately week 31, from a patient treated with tofacitinib. All receptors derive from a human donor with alopecia areata.

V usage is TRBV2 and J usage is TRBJ2-1, with TRBD2 matching over 7 bases. Germline loops: CDR1 SNHLY, CDR2 FYNNEI. Germline trimming cut 10 bases from V and 7 bases from J; bases unmatched to any gene: 13. The CDR3 covers 14 residues. The CDR3 DNA is TGTGCCACCCTAAAGAGCGGGGCGGCGAATGAGCAGTTCTTC. As protein: CATLKSGAANEQFF.

This clone was seen only once. The CDR3 DNA sequence: TGTGCCAGCAGCACCCGGGAGGGGAGCAATCAGCCCCAGCATTTT. It specifies CASSTREGSNQPQHF. The V and J genes are TRBV2 and TRBJ1-5, with D maybe TRBD1 (5 bases). The CDR3 has 15 amino acids. Germline lookup yields CDR1 SNHLY and CDR2 FYNNEI. Trimming took 6 bases from V and 1 from J, leaving 13 bases between them.

V and J are TRBV25-1 and TRBJ1-5, with TRBD1 matching 7 bases. The CDR3 contains 17 residues. The ends lost 1 base at V and 3 bases at J; junction bases unmatched: 9. Germline assignment: CDR1 MGHDK and CDR2 SYGVNS. CDR3: CASSEWGVRGNNQPQHF. The CDR3 coding sequence is TGTGCCAGCAGTGAATGGGGGGTCAGGGGGAACAATCAGCCCCAGCATTTT.

This clone turned up a few times. The chain carries TRBV7-9 and TRBJ2-7; TRBD1 matches 7 bases. From germline, CDR1 is SEHNR and CDR2 FQNEAQ (reference sequence). After removal of 5 bases from V and 2 bases from J, the junction contained 6 bases not matched to a gene. The CDR3 contains 14 residues. CDR3 sequence: CASSADRNPYEQYF. The CDR3 DNA reads as TGTGCCAGCAGCGCGGACAGGAATCCCTACGAGCAGTACTTC.

This clone was observed a few times. The chain employs TRBV6-1 and TRBJ2-5, with TRBD1 matching over 8 bases. CDR1 and CDR2 (germline): MNHNS, SASEGT. The ends lost 5 bases at V and 5 bases at J; junction bases unmatched: 7. The CDR3 contains 14 residues. The CDR3 here is CASSYRQGTETQYF. DNA for the CDR3: TGTGCCAGCAGTTATCGACAGGGGACGGAGACCCAGTACTTC.

V is TRBV4-1 and J is TRBJ1-2; TRBD1 agrees at 8 bases. CDR3 length: 14 residues. Germline V gene data show CDR1 as MGHRA and CDR2 as YSYEKL. V lost 5 bases to trimming and J lost 5 bases; unmatched junction nucleotides: 7. The CDR3 bases are TGCGCCAGCAGCTCCGGACAGGGTAATTATGGCTACACCTTC. Translated: CASSSGQGNYGYTF.

This clone was seen only a few times. This chain connects TRBV2 to TRBJ2-1; perhaps TRBD2 as D (6 bases). The CDR3 length is 14 residues. With 8 bases removed from V and 5 bases from J, the gap between germline ends came to 16 bases. Germline values: CDR1 SNHLY, CDR2 FYNNEI. CDR3 residues: CASLAGSFHNEQFF. As DNA, the CDR3 is TGTGCCAGCCTCGCGGGAAGTTTCCACAATGAGCAGTTCTTC. Based on the CDR3 plus reference TRBV2 and TRBJ2-1, the full variable domain is EPEVTQTPSHQVTQMGQEVILRCVPISNHLYFYWYRQILGQKVEFLVSFYNNEISEKSEIFDDQFSVERPDGSNFTLKIRSTKLEDSAMYFCASLAGSFHNEQFFGPGTRLTVL.

This chain uses TRBV7-2 with TRBJ2-3, with 11 bases aligning to TRBD2. Germline CDR1 is SGHTA and CDR2 is FQGNSA. The CDR3 consists of 18 residues. V lost 3 bases to trimming and J lost 2 bases; unmatched junction nucleotides: 10. The CDR3 loop reads CASSFTSGGGGSTDTQYF. In nucleotides, the CDR3 is TGTGCCAGCAGCTTCACTAGCGGGGGTGGTGGTTCCACAGATACGCAGTATTTT.

The V gene is TRBV4-1, the J gene TRBJ1-3; D is possibly TRBD1 (5 bases). This CDR3 is 15 amino acids long. V dropped 0 bases and J dropped 2 bases, with 8 bases sitting between them. Germline CDR1 is MGHRA and CDR2 is YSYEKL. In DNA, the CDR3 is TGCGCCAGCAGCCAAGATCCCAGGGCTGGAAACACCATATATTTT. Translating gives CASSQDPRAGNTIYF.

This clone was seen a handful of times. J is TRBJ1-1 and V is TRBV5-1; tentative D call: TRBD1 (6 bases). Germline values: CDR1 SGHRS, CDR2 YFSETQ. CDR3 size: 16 residues. V was pared by 4 bases and J by 1 base, with 17 bases between. CDR3 in amino acids: CASSGTNRVGNTEAFF. Here the CDR3 DNA reads TGCGCCAGCAGCGGGACGAACAGGGTTGGGAACACTGAAGCTTTCTTT. Variable domain in full (rest from reference TRBV5-1 and TRBJ1-1): KAGVTQTPRYLIKTRGQQVTLSCSPISGHRSVSWYQQTPGQGLQFLFEYFSETQRNKGNFPGRFSGRQFSNSRSEMNVSTLELGDSALYLCASSGTNRVGNTEAFFGQGTRLTVV.

The chain recombines TRBV5-4 with TRBJ1-2; tentative D call: TRBD1 (6 bases). V dropped 3 bases and J dropped 5 bases, with 17 bases sitting between them. Germline CDR1 reads SGHNT; CDR2 reads YYREEE (reference sequence). The CDR3 is 15 amino acids. DNA for the CDR3: TGTGCCAGCAGCTGGGACGGGGGGCGCGAGTATGGCTACACCTTC. This gives the protein CASSWDGGREYGYTF.

The rearrangement uses TRBV25-1 and TRBJ2-7, with a possible D match to TRBD1 (8 bases). CDR3 length: 12 residues. V shed 6 bases and J shed 4 bases, with 10 bases lying between them. The germline CDR1 and CDR2 sequences are MGHDK and SYGVNS. The CDR3 region has the DNA TGTGCCAGCAGACAGGGGGGGTACGAGCAGTACTTC. Its translation is CASRQGGYEQYF.

CDR3 sequence: CASSLFRDSLFF. DNA of the CDR3: TGTGCCAGCAGCCTATTTCGGGACTCGCTGTTCTTC. This chain uses TRBV7-2 with TRBJ2-1; TRBD2 might be the D (6 bases). Trimming shortened V by 5 bases and J by 15 bases, and 17 bases separated the two germline ends. CDR3 size: 12 residues. The germline V gene has CDR1 SGHTA and CDR2 FQGNSA.

A single count supports this clone. The rearrangement joins TRBV5-1 to TRBJ2-7; 9 bases agree with TRBD1. With V trimmed by 2 bases and J by 4 bases, 7 bases remained unmatched. CDR3 length: 15 residues. Per the germline V gene, CDR1 is SGHRS and CDR2 is YFSETQ. CDR3 region: CASSFAPGQGYEQYF. CDR3 coding DNA: TGCGCCAGCAGCTTCGCTCCGGGACAGGGATACGAGCAGTACTTC.

The V and J genes are TRBV23-1 and TRBJ1-6; D ambiguous. TRBV23-1 is classed as an ORF, of uncertain function. CDR3 length: 15 residues. Trimming took 8 bases from V and 5 from J, leaving 16 bases between them. CDR3 loop: CASASGGIHNSPLHF. The CDR3 DNA is TGCGCCAGCGCTTCGGGAGGGATACATAATTCACCCCTCCACTTT.

The J gene is TRBJ2-7, the V gene TRBV7-2; D not certain. Trimming removed 5 bases from V and 2 bases from J, with 10 bases in between. The germline gives CDR1 SGHTA, CDR2 FQGNSA. The CDR3 totals 13 residues. The CDR3: CASSRVGAYEQYF. As DNA, the CDR3 is TGTGCCAGCAGCCGCGTTGGAGCCTACGAGCAGTACTTC.

The table lists this clone with a few counts. Distinct nucleotide sequences in the sample also encode this CDR3. This chain joins TRBV4-1 and TRBJ2-7; D remains ambiguous. V shed 4 bases and J shed 3 bases, with 10 bases lying between them. Germline V gives CDR1 MGHRA, CDR2 YSYEKL. This CDR3 contains 13 residues. CDR3 loop: CASSRSPNYEQYF. In DNA, the CDR3 is TGCGCCAGCAGCCGATCTCCAAACTACGAGCAGTACTTC.

This clone was seen a few times. This chain connects TRBV11-2 to TRBJ2-3, with 14 bases identical to TRBD2. V shed 4 bases and J 2 bases; nucleotides not matched to a gene: 5. Germline CDR1 is SGHAT and CDR2 is FQNNGV. The CDR3 length is 17 residues. In nucleotides, the CDR3 is TGTGCCAGCAGCTCGGGACTAGCGGGGGATTACACAGATACGCAGTATTTT. Amino acids: CASSSGLAGDYTDTQYF.

The V gene is TRBV6-6, the J gene TRBJ2-5; D perhaps matches TRBD1 (6 bases). The CDR3 covers 14 residues. V was pared by 2 bases and J by 5 bases, with 12 bases between. CDR1 and CDR2 (germline): MNHNY, SVGAGI (reference sequence). The CDR3 DNA reads TGTGCCAGCAGTTACGGGCAGGGGTATGAGACCCAGTACTTC. Residues: CASSYGQGYETQYF.

In this sample, this clone turned up a few times. The V gene is TRBV5-4, the J gene TRBJ1-1; D is ambiguous. V gave up 0 bases and J gave up 7 bases, with 10 bases separating them. The germline V gene has CDR1 SGHNT and CDR2 YYREEE (reference sequence). This CDR3 is built from 13 residues. CDR3 coding DNA: TGTGCCAGCAGCTTGGGGGAACGGGTTGAAGCTTTCTTT. This codes for CASSLGERVEAFF.

The chain joins TRBV30 to TRBJ2-3; the match to TRBD2 covers 7 bases. Trimming removed 2 bases from V and 0 bases from J; junction bases left unmatched: 5. In germline, CDR1 is GTSNPN, CDR2 SVGIG (reference sequence). The CDR3 runs to 15 residues. DNA for the CDR3: TGTGCCTGGAGTCGGACTAGTGCGAGCACAGATACGCAGTATTTT. Translated: CAWSRTSASTDTQYF.

CDR3 amino acids: CSATSGDNEQFF. The DNA of the CDR3 is TGCAGCGCTACCTCAGGGGACAATGAGCAGTTCTTC. This chain links TRBV29-1 with TRBJ2-1; D might be TRBD1 (6 bases). The V end lost 7 bases, the J end lost 5 bases, and 12 bases lay between the germline ends. Germline loops: CDR1 SQVTM, CDR2 ANQGSEA. The CDR3 loop spans 12 amino acids.

The rearrangement uses TRBV6-5 and TRBJ2-7; D uncertain. CDR3 length: 14 residues. Trimming left V 5 bases short and J 2 bases short, with 13 bases between. Germline assignment: CDR1 MNHEY and CDR2 SVGAGI. The CDR3 nucleotides read TGTGCCAGCAGTGAAGAGGCAGGACCCTACGAGCAGTACTTC. It is translated as CASSEEAGPYEQYF.

This clone is a singleton in its sample. This rearrangement joins TRBV5-1 to TRBJ1-2; 11 bases map to TRBD1. Germline values: CDR1 SGHRS, CDR2 YFSETQ. There are 15 residues in the CDR3. The V and J ends lost 4 bases and 2 bases, in that order; junction bases with no gene match: 4. CDR3 in amino acids: CASSERDRGNYGYTF. The CDR3 coding sequence is TGCGCCAGCAGCGAACGGGACAGGGGGAACTATGGCTACACCTTC.

The chain couples TRBV10-3 to TRBJ1-2; 7 bases map to TRBD1. The CDR3 covers 16 residues. V shed 0 bases and J 5 bases; nucleotides not matched to a gene: 9. Germline values: CDR1 ENHRY, CDR2 SYGVKD. CDR3 residues: CAISESSQTGRYGYTF. The CDR3 DNA is TGTGCCATCAGTGAGTCGTCACAGACAGGGAGGTATGGCTACACCTTC.